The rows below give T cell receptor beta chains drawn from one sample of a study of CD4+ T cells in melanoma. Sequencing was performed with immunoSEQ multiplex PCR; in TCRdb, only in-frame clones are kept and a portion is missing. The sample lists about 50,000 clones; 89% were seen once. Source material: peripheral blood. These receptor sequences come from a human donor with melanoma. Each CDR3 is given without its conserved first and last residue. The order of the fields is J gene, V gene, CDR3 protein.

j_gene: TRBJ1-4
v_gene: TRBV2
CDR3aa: ASSGFAATNEKLF

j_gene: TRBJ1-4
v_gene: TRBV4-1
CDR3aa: ASSQDRARVGVQEKLF

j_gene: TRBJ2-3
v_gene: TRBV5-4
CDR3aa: ASSSGLAGATGTDTQY

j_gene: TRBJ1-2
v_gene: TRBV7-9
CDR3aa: ASSFIDRGLYGYT

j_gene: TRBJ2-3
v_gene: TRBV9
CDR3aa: ASSPLLFSGGVGQY

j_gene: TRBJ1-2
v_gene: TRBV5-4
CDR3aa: ASSLDRDYGYT

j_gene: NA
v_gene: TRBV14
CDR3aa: ASSQDPNSYEQY

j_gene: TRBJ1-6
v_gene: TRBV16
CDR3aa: ASSPTGVLNSPLH

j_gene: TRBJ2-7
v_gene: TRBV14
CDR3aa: ASSQWSVDEQY

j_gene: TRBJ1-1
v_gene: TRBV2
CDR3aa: ASNPRRNTGTENTEAF

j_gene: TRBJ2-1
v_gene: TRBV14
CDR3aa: ASGLRGGEQF

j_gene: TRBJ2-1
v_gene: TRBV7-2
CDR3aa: ASSFLPVQYNEQF

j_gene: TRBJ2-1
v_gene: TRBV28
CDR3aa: AGSQGEKVKAEQF

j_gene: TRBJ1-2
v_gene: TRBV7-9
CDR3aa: ASSFIVEQNNYGYT

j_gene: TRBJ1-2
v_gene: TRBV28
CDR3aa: ASSFISRDGYT

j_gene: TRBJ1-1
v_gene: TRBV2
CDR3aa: ASSSPGTGENTEAF

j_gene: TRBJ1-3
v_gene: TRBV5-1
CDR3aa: ASSQGQGTGNTIY

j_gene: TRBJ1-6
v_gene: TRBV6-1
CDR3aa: ASSDPWETYNSPLH

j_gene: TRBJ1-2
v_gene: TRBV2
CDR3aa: ASSYVPGYGYT

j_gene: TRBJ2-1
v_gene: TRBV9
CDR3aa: ASSAESGYEQF

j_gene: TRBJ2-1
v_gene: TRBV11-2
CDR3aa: ASSLDRRDGNEQF

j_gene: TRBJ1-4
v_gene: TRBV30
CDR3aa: AWSYISTNEKLF

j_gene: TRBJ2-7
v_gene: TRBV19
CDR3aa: ASSSGQGRMSSYEQY

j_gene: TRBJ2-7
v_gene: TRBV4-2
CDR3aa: ASSQDGWDRGRTYEQY

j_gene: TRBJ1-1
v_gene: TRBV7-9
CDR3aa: ASSLMGATEAF

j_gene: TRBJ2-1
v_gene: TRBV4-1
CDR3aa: ASSQARTLF

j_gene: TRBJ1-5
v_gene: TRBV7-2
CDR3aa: ASSSTGGPYSNQPQH

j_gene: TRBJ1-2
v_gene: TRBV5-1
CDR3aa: ASSLGRLGGYT

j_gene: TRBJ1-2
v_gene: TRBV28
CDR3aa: ASTSRGGAGGYT

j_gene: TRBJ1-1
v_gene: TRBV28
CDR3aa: ASSLGMNTEAF

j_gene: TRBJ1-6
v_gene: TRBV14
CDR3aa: ASSQDRSFAPLH

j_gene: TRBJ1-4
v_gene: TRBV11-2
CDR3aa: ASRRPGQGEKLF

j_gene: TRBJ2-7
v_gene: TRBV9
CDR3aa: ASSTGTAYGTQY

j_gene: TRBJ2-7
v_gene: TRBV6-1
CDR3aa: ASSEALVQWSNEQY

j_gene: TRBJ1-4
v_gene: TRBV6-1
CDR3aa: ASTRQGGNEKLF

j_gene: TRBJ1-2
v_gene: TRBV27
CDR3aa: ASSLEGRDGYT

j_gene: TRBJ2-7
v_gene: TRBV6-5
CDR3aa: ASSYWGGGEQY

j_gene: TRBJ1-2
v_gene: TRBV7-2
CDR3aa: ASSLVPDTYGYT

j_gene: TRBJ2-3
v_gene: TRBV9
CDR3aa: ASGQGGYTDTQY

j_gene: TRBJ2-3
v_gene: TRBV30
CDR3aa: AWSFRGTDTQY

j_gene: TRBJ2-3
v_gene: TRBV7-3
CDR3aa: ASSRAGGPDTQY

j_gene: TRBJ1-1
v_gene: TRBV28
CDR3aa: ASSSGGGPPGTEAF

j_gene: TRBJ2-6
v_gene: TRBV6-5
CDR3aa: ASRRDAPGANVLT

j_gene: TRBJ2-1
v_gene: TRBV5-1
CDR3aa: ASSLVGAYNEQF

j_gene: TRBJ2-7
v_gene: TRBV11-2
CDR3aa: ASSSVRDAYEQY